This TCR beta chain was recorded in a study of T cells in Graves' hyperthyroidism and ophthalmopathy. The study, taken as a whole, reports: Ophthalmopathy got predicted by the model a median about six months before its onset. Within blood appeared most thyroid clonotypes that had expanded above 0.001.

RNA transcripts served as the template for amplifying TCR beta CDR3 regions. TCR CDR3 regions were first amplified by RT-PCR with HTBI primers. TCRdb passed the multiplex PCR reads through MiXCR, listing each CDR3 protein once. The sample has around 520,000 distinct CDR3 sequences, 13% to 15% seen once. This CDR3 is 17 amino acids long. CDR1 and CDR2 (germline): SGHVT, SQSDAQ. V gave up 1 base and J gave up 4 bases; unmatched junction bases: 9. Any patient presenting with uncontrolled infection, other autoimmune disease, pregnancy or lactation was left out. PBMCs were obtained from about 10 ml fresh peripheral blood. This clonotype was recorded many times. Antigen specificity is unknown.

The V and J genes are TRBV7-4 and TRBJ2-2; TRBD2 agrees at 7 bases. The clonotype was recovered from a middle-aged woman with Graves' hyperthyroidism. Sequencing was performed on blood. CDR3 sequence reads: CASSLDRREPRTGELFF. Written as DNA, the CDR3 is TGTGCCAGCAGCTTAGATCGGCGGGAGCCGCGCACCGGGGAGCTGTTTTTT.